Sequencing of this T cell receptor beta chain was carried out in a study of liver allograft versus peripheral blood T cells. Study details: The study compared liver allograft T cell receptor repertoires against peripheral blood repertoires of liver transplant recipients. Whole-study findings and limits: Liver allograft and peripheral blood T cell receptor repertoires reportedly differed.

V lost 1 base, J lost 6 bases, and 11 bases lay in between. Germline assignment: CDR1 SGHDT and CDR2 YYEEEE. The CDR3 has 14 amino acids. Of note for this clonotype: What it binds is unknown.

From the reads, TCRdb called clonotypes with MiXCR, one entry per CDR3 protein. There are under 4,500 distinct CDR3 sequences in the sample; more than 15% occur only once, and approximately 22% lies in the top ten. This rearrangement joins TRBV5-6 to TRBJ2-1, with D perhaps assigned TRBD1 or TRBD2 (5 bases each). The sequence was collected from a human patient who had a liver transplant. Some T cells may be supplied by the graft donor. The CDR3 DNA is TGTGCCAGCAGCTTGATCGGGGCACCCAATGAGCAGTTCTTC. Translating it yields CASSLIGAPNEQFF.